The clone carrying this TCR beta chain was observed at least ten times. This same CDR3 is encoded by further DNA sequences in the sample. These data belong to a study of blood T cell repertoires in COVID-19. The table came from immunoSEQ multiplex PCR; TCRdb's copy has only in-frame clones and leaves some out. The data show hundreds of thousands of clones, approximately 90% seen once. The sequence came from a middle-aged woman who had recovered from COVID-19. Sequencing was done on a sample of PBMCs or T cells enriched from blood (not recorded which).

The CDR3, as DNA: TGTGCCAGCAGCTTAGGGACAGGATCCTACAATGAGCAGTTCTTC. Its translation: CASSLGTGSYNEQFF. This rearrangement joins TRBV5-4 to TRBJ2-1; 8 positions agree with TRBD1. CDR3 length: 15 residues. CDR1 and CDR2 (germline): SGHNT, YYREEE (reference sequence). V shed 2 bases, J shed 1 base, and the junction held 2 bases outside the gene matches.